This TCR beta chain is from a study of STAT3 mutations in large granular lymphocyte leukemia. Study conclusions and caveats: In T-cell large granular lymphocyte leukemia, about half of patients showed multiple immunodominant subclonotypes.

The repertoire was sequenced with immunoSEQ multiplex PCR; TCRdb's copy has only in-frame clones and lacks some. This table holds over 5,000 clones, over 75% found once. The CDR3 is 17 amino acids. Trimming pared 2 bases from V and 1 base from J, leaving 15 bases between. CDR1 SNHLY and CDR2 FYNNEI come from the germline V gene. As for this clone: What it binds is not known.

Sample: peripheral blood mononuclear cells. This TCR came from a man in his forties with T-cell large granular lymphocyte leukemia. Some clones in this sample may be carry-over from other donors' samples. The chain carries TRBV2 and TRBJ2-4, with unresolved D. DNA of the CDR3: TGTGCCAGCAGTGAAAGGGCCCGGTCGAGTGCCAAAAACATTCAGTACTTC. Encoded protein: CASSERARSSAKNIQYF. The whole variable domain, filled in from reference TRBV2 and TRBJ2-4, reads EPEVTQTPSHQVTQMGQEVILRCVPISNHLYFYWYRQILGQKVEFLVSFYNNEISEKSEIFDDQFSVERPDGSNFTLKIRSTKLEDSAMYFCASSERARSSAKNIQYFGAGTRLSVL.